This T cell receptor beta chain was sequenced during a study of cytomegalovirus exposure and HLA in healthy donors. The germline CDR1 and CDR2 sequences are SGDLS and YYNGEE. CDR3 length: 16 residues. V shed 0 bases and J 1 base; nucleotides not matched to a gene: 5. The PCR was carried out with 60 Vbeta primers and 13 Jbeta primers. The data were produced by immunoSEQ multiplex PCR, yet TCRdb's version contains in-frame clones alone and is incomplete. Found here are more than 130,000 clones, approximately 73% of them singletons; the top ten hold 13% to 15%. The chain recombines TRBV9 with TRBJ2-3; 7 positions match TRBD2. Sequenced sample: PBMCs. The sequence was collected from a human donor in good health. DNA for the CDR3: TGTGCCAGCAGCGTAGTGGGGGGGTTCCGCACAGATACGCAGTATTTT. Translated, it gives CASSVVGGFRTDTQYF.